The rows below give T cell receptor beta chains drawn from one sample of a study of T cells in Graves' hyperthyroidism and ophthalmopathy. TCRdb independently ran MiXCR on the multiplex PCR reads; one entry per CDR3 protein. Here the sample spans about 610,000 distinct CDR3 sequences, roughly a sixth being singletons. What was sequenced was blood. Every receptor here comes from a woman in her thirties or forties with Graves' ophthalmopathy. CDR3s include the opening cysteine and the closing phenylalanine or tryptophan. The D gene is left open where the match is weak. Size is stated for part of the rows, as once, few or many counts, or as a class when the clone is expanded.

size	V	D	J	CDR3	DNA
medium-sized	TRBV6-1	.	TRBJ1-1	CASRGGLNTEAFF	TGTGCCAGCAGGGGCGGACTGAACACTGAAGCTTTCTTT
.	TRBV6-2/TRBV6-3	.	TRBJ1-1	CASSDLDTEAFF	TGTGCCAGCTCCGACCTGGACACTGAAGCTTTCTTT
.	TRBV2	TRBD1	TRBJ2-5	CASLTGTETQYF	TGTGCCAGCCTGACAGGGACGGAGACCCAGTACTTC
once	TRBV12-3/TRBV12-4	TRBD1	TRBJ1-5	CASSLRAGGIVGQPQHF	TGTGCCAGCAGTTTAAGGGCAGGGGGAATTGTAGGTCAGCCCCAGCATTTT
many	TRBV29-1	TRBD1	TRBJ2-7	CSVEIPGQDYEQYF	TGCAGCGTTGAAATTCCGGGACAGGACTACGAGCAGTACTTC
.	TRBV2	.	TRBJ2-1	CASSRDPNEQFF	TGTGCCAGCAGCCGGGACCCCAATGAGCAGTTCTTC
.	TRBV12-5	.	TRBJ2-7	CASGLVLGRGGYEQYF	TGTGCTAGTGGTTTGGTACTGGGCAGGGGAGGCTACGAGCAGTACTTC
.	TRBV3-1	TRBD2	TRBJ2-1	CASSPHYSGLNYNEQFF	TGTGCCAGCAGCCCCCACTATTCGGGACTAAACTACAATGAGCAGTTCTTC
few	TRBV29-1	TRBD1	TRBJ2-1	CSVELGQGDYNEQFF	TGCAGCGTTGAATTAGGACAGGGGGATTACAATGAGCAGTTCTTC
many	TRBV11-2	TRBD1	TRBJ1-6	CASSFIGTGQSPLHF	TGTGCCAGCAGCTTTATTGGGACAGGGCAGTCACCCCTCCACTTT
.	TRBV6-1	.	TRBJ2-7	CASGLAFYEQYF	TGTGCCAGCGGTCTAGCGTTCTACGAGCAGTACTTC
few	TRBV5-1	.	TRBJ2-2	CASSLRGLVAGELFF	TGCGCCAGCAGCTTGCGGGGGCTGGTTGCCGGGGAGCTGTTTTTT
.	TRBV12-3/TRBV12-4	.	TRBJ2-4	CASSLGGKNIQYF	TGTGCCAGCAGTTTAGGGGGCAAAAACATTCAGTACTTC
many	TRBV2	.	TRBJ2-3	CASSEQGSQQYF	TGTGCCAGCAGCGAACAGGGCAGTCAGCAGTATTTT
many	TRBV7-8	.	TRBJ1-5	CASSLWGVDQPQHF	TGTGCCAGCAGCTTATGGGGTGTAGATCAGCCCCAGCATTTT
many	TRBV7-8	TRBD1	TRBJ1-1	CASSTRDRGSNTEAFF	TGTGCCAGCAGCACCCGGGACAGGGGCTCGAACACTGAAGCTTTCTTT
many	TRBV20-1	TRBD1	TRBJ2-5	CSARPGQAKKETQYF	TGCAGTGCCAGACCGGGACAGGCAAAGAAAGAGACCCAGTACTTC
few	TRBV30	.	TRBJ2-5	CAWSHNWGGRETQYF	TGTGCCTGGAGCCACAATTGGGGGGGGCGAGAGACCCAGTACTTC
.	TRBV7-8	.	TRBJ2-5	CASSASGVGETQYF	TGTGCCAGCAGCGCCAGTGGAGTAGGGGAGACCCAGTACTTC
many	TRBV30	.	TRBJ1-2	CAWSVQINYGYTF	TGTGCCTGGAGTGTCCAGATAAACTATGGCTACACCTTC
many	TRBV6-2/TRBV6-3	TRBD2	TRBJ2-1	CASTGSSSGRTFGNEQFF	TGTGCCAGCACTGGGTCGAGTAGCGGGAGGACCTTTGGCAATGAGCAGTTCTTC
many	TRBV20-1	.	TRBJ2-7	CSARNINEQYF	TGCAGTGCTAGGAACATTAACGAGCAGTACTTC
many	TRBV9	TRBD2	TRBJ2-3	CASSVGLAGGTDTQYF	TGTGCCAGCAGCGTGGGACTAGCGGGGGGCACAGATACGCAGTATTTT
few	TRBV2	.	TRBJ1-6	CASRQQGNYNSPLHF	TGTGCCAGCAGGCAACAGGGAAACTATAATTCACCCCTCCACTTT
many	TRBV11-2	TRBD1	TRBJ2-5	CASRHRGPTGETQYF	TGTGCCAGCCGACACAGGGGTCCGACGGGAGAGACCCAGTACTTC
few	TRBV12-3/TRBV12-4	.	TRBJ2-1	CASSRQASYNEQFF	TGTGCCAGCAGTCGACAAGCCTCCTACAATGAGCAGTTCTTC
.	TRBV28	TRBD1	TRBJ1-2	CASSSPGTGPVYGYTF	TGTGCCAGCAGTTCCCCCGGGACAGGGCCGGTCTATGGCTACACCTTC
many	TRBV5-1	TRBD1	TRBJ1-2	CASNNGQGDGYTF	TGCGCCAGCAACAATGGACAGGGAGATGGCTACACCTTC
many	TRBV2	TRBD1	TRBJ1-2	CAGLTGIGGYTF	TGTGCCGGATTGACAGGGATCGGTGGCTACACCTTC
many	TRBV6-1	TRBD1	TRBJ1-4	CASSPFSGVTGDEKLFF	TGTGCCAGCAGTCCATTCTCGGGAGTGACAGGGGATGAAAAACTGTTTTTT
many	TRBV5-1	TRBD1	TRBJ2-4	CASSLTPTGTAKNIQYF	TGCGCCAGCAGCTTGACCCCGACAGGGACGGCCAAAAACATTCAGTACTTC
.	TRBV19	.	TRBJ1-1	CASSPGARTEAFF	TGTGCCAGTAGTCCGGGGGCGCGCACTGAAGCTTTCTTT
few	TRBV19	.	TRBJ2-2	CASTLQQGGGTGELFF	TGTGCCAGTACCCTCCAGCAGGGAGGTGGAACCGGGGAGCTGTTTTTT
many	TRBV18	.	TRBJ1-4	CASSPQTGNEKLFF	TGTGCCAGCTCACCACAGACGGGAAATGAAAAACTGTTTTTT
many	TRBV7-9	TRBD2	TRBJ2-3	CASSSGGLAEFTDTQYF	TGTGCCAGCAGCTCGGGGGGACTAGCGGAATTCACAGATACGCAGTATTTT
.	TRBV28	.	TRBJ2-1	CASSSGGEQYNEQFF	TGTGCCAGCAGCTCCGGCGGGGAGCAATACAATGAGCAGTTCTTC
few	TRBV15	TRBD2	TRBJ2-1	CATSQGLADYNEQFF	TGTGCCACCAGCCAGGGACTAGCGGACTACAATGAGCAGTTCTTC
few	TRBV6-1	.	TRBJ2-2	CASSGLGTGELFF	TGTGCCAGCAGTGGTTTGGGCACCGGGGAGCTGTTTTTT
few	TRBV6-1	.	TRBJ1-1	CASTLNRVNTEAFF	TGTGCCAGCACCCTGAACAGGGTTAACACTGAAGCTTTCTTT
many	TRBV6-1	.	TRBJ2-1	CASLWLGGEVNEQFF	TGTGCCAGCCTCTGGTTAGGGGGGGAGGTCAATGAGCAGTTCTTC
many	TRBV11-2	.	TRBJ1-5	CASSLGTGEPQHF	TGTGCCAGCAGCTTAGGGACGGGGGAGCCCCAGCATTTT
few	TRBV14	.	TRBJ2-5	CASSQDKGSETQYF	TGTGCCAGCAGCCAAGATAAGGGTTCCGAGACCCAGTACTTC
many	TRBV6-1	.	TRBJ1-1	CASSELSTGRLRTEAFF	TGTGCCAGCAGTGAACTTTCTACAGGGAGACTTAGGACTGAAGCTTTCTTT
few	TRBV18	.	TRBJ2-3	CASSPFLDTGATDTQYF	TGTGCCAGCTCACCCTTCCTGGACACTGGGGCCACAGATACGCAGTATTTT
.	TRBV5-5	.	TRBJ2-1	CASSLEGRSSYNEQFF	TGTGCCAGCAGCTTGGAAGGGAGGAGTTCCTACAATGAGCAGTTCTTC
few	TRBV6-1	.	TRBJ2-1	CASRSGGASSYNEQFF	TGTGCCAGCAGGTCCGGCGGGGCCAGCTCCTACAATGAGCAGTTCTTC
many	TRBV20-1	.	TRBJ2-7	CSARLRFYEQYF	TGCAGTGCTAGGCTCAGGTTCTACGAGCAGTACTTC
few	TRBV15	.	TRBJ2-7	CATSRLTDGSYEQYF	TGTGCCACCAGCAGGCTGACAGATGGGTCCTACGAGCAGTACTTC
many	TRBV20-1	.	TRBJ2-3	CSARRSGGTDTQYF	TGCAGTGCTAGACGATCGGGGGGCACAGATACGCAGTATTTT
few	TRBV12-3/TRBV12-4	.	TRBJ1-2	CASSLLGRHYGYTF	TGTGCCAGCAGTTTGTTGGGGAGGCACTATGGCTACACCTTC
many	TRBV11-2	TRBD2	TRBJ2-2	CASRPGTSGSAGELFF	TGTGCCAGCAGGCCCGGGACTAGCGGGAGCGCCGGGGAGCTGTTTTTT
many	TRBV30	TRBD2	TRBJ2-1	CAWSRGGAFDEQFF	TGTGCCTGGAGTCGCGGGGGGGCGTTCGATGAGCAGTTCTTC
many	TRBV24-1	.	TRBJ1-5	CATSDPDLPGHQPQHF	TGTGCCACCAGTGATCCCGACCTCCCGGGGCATCAGCCCCAGCATTTT
few	TRBV27	.	TRBJ2-7	CASSLSGGRGYEQYF	TGTGCCAGCAGTTTATCAGGTGGGAGAGGCTACGAGCAGTACTTC
.	TRBV7-9	.	TRBJ2-5	CASSGGQYQETQYF	TGTGCCAGCAGTGGGGGCCAGTACCAAGAGACCCAGTACTTC
.	TRBV11-2	.	TRBJ1-6	CASSLVESRRNSPLHF	TGTGCCAGCAGCTTAGTAGAGTCCCGGCGTAATTCACCCCTCCACTTT
many	TRBV7-3	TRBD2	TRBJ2-2	CAPVAGENTGELFF	TGTGCCCCCGTAGCGGGAGAGAACACCGGGGAGCTGTTTTTT